The T cell receptor (beta chain) described here comes from a study of T cells after yellow fever vaccination. TCRdb fed the 5' RACE reads into MiXCR, producing one record per CDR3 protein. The table records around 350,000 distinct CDR3 sequences, under 14% of them present only once. The trim removed 3 bases at V and 4 bases at J, leaving 13 bases unmatched. CDR3 size: 18 residues. Germline CDR1 and CDR2: SGHAT and FQNNGV. Material: PBMCs, obtained on the day of the first yellow fever vaccination. The V and J genes are TRBV11-2 and TRBJ2-3; 10 nucleotides align to TRBD1. This clonotype originated in a man aged 18 to 29 who received the YFV17D yellow fever vaccine. In DNA, the CDR3 is TGTGCCAGCAGCTTCCGCCGCCAACGGGGACAGGGGTCAGATACGCAGTATTTT. As protein: CASSFRRQRGQGSDTQYF.